The 10 T cell receptor beta chains below come from one sample, sequenced in a study of T-cell memory formation after mild COVID-19. TCRdb ran MiXCR on the 5' RACE reads and lists one entry per CDR3 protein. Of 400,000 or so distinct CDR3 sequences listed, 15% to 25% were seen once; the top ten hold around 8%. The sequencing input was PBMCs or a T cell subset sorted from them (not recorded which). These receptors were collected from an adult woman who had mild COVID-19 (a few samples of this study predate the infection). Cell type and time point are not known.

This clonotype has more than one count but fewer than ten. J is TRBJ1-1 and V is TRBV7-9; D gene unclear. This CDR3 is 15 amino acids long. Looked up from germline, CDR1 is SEHNR and CDR2 is FQNEAQ (reference sequence). V lost 4 bases and J lost 2, with 14 bases in between. CDR3 region: CASSSFAGTNTEAFF. CDR3 coding DNA: TGTGCCAGCAGCTCCTTCGCGGGAACTAACACTGAAGCTTTCTTT.

V usage is TRBV12-3 or TRBV12-4 and J usage is TRBJ2-1; 9 bases align to TRBD1. After removal of 2 bases from V and 9 bases from J, the junction contained 2 bases not matched to a gene. This CDR3 is 13 amino acids long. The CDR3 sequence is CASSLSGQGEQFF. CDR3 in DNA: TGTGCCAGCAGTTTATCGGGACAGGGTGAGCAGTTCTTC.

CDR3 sequence reads: CASSYRTGGDGYTF. The CDR3, as DNA: TGTGCCAGCAGCTACCGGACAGGGGGCGATGGCTACACCTTC. V is TRBV11-3 and J is TRBJ1-2; 11 positions agree with TRBD1. The CDR3 has 14 residues. CDR1 and CDR2 (germline): SGHNT, YENEEA. J was trimmed by 6 bases and V by 4 bases; bases with no gene match: 4.

The rearrangement uses TRBV5-1 and TRBJ2-3; a weak D match, TRBD2 (5 bases). The CDR3 is 14 residues long. In germline, CDR1 is SGHRS, CDR2 YFSETQ. The ends were cut back, 3 bases at V and 2 bases at J, with 10 bases in the middle. DNA of the CDR3: TGCGCCAGCAGCTCTATTCGGGACACAGATACGCAGTATTTT. It translates to CASSSIRDTDTQYF.

This clonotype was counted a few times. The V gene is TRBV7-8, the J gene TRBJ2-3; tentatively, D is TRBD1 or TRBD2 (6 bases each). Trimming pared 6 bases from V and 4 bases from J, leaving 17 bases between. Germline loops: CDR1 SGHVS, CDR2 FQNEAQ. This CDR3 spans 15 amino acids. CDR3 protein: CASRGGGTFPDTQYF. CDR3 nucleotides: TGTGCCAGCAGAGGAGGGGGGACATTCCCAGATACGCAGTATTTT.

This clonotype has more than one count but fewer than ten. This chain links TRBV20-1 with TRBJ2-7; TRBD2 aligns across 8 bases. The germline CDR1 and CDR2 sequences are DFQATT and SNEGSKA (reference sequence). The CDR3 spans 11 residues. V lost 5 bases to trimming and J lost 5 bases; unmatched junction nucleotides: 2. The CDR3 protein is CSAGTSNEQYF. Here the CDR3 DNA reads TGCAGTGCTGGGACTAGTAACGAGCAGTACTTC.

The chain couples TRBV12-3 or TRBV12-4 to TRBJ2-6; D unresolved. V dropped 4 bases and J dropped 1 base, with 5 bases sitting between them. The CDR3 is 14 residues long. This chain's CDR3 is CASSSRSGANVLTF. In DNA form, the CDR3 reads TGTGCCAGCAGTTCGAGGTCTGGGGCCAACGTCCTGACTTTC.

V is TRBV7-2 and J is TRBJ2-7, with a weak D call TRBD2 (6 bases). V was pared by 5 bases and J by 0 bases, with 17 bases between. The CDR3 is 16 residues long. The V gene's germline CDR1 is SGHTA and CDR2 FQGNSA. The DNA for the CDR3 is TGTGCCAGCAGCGCGAGCACCGGGGACTTCTCCTACGAGCAGTACTTC. It codes for CASSASTGDFSYEQYF.

The chain recombines TRBV24-1 with TRBJ2-7; D ambiguous. V lost 2 bases to trimming and J lost 1 base, with 11 bases between them. This CDR3 has 15 amino acids. Per the germline V gene, CDR1 is KGHDR and CDR2 is SFDVKD. This CDR3 reads CATSDSRTISYEQYF. CDR3 sequence (DNA): TGTGCCACCAGTGATTCCAGGACCATTTCCTACGAGCAGTACTTC.

The chain combines TRBV5-1 with TRBJ1-4, with D possibly being TRBD1 (6 bases). V lost 4 bases to trimming and J lost 8 bases, with 24 bases between them. From germline, CDR1 is SGHRS and CDR2 YFSETQ. This CDR3 spans 17 amino acids. CDR3 sequence: CASSPRIFVDSEEKLFF. The DNA of the CDR3 is TGCGCCAGCAGCCCTAGGATTTTCGTGGACAGTGAGGAAAAACTGTTTTTT.